This record concerns one T cell receptor (beta chain) sequence. Its specificity is unknown. The sample carries other DNA sequences with the same CDR3. This entry belongs to a study of shared clonotypes between healthy human individuals. The assay was immunoSEQ multiplex PCR, and TCRdb's table has in-frame clones only and misses some. The sample carries about 2.1 million clones, about 93% recorded once. V trimming: 0 bases; J trimming: 0 bases; junction bases outside the gene matches: 2. The CDR3 runs to 15 residues. Germline CDR1 and CDR2: SGHDT and YYEEEE. As defined, naive CD8 cells were CD45RO-negative and positively selected for CCR7, with terminally differentiated effector memory CD45RA+ cells excluded. Study outcomes and limitations: Naive subsets generally had larger estimated richness than memory subsets.

The sequence was obtained from a man in his late teens or twenties in good health. Some clones in this sample may be carry-over from other donors' samples. Sequenced material: naive CD8+ T cells from PBMCs. The chain has TRBV5-6 and TRBJ1-1; 7 bases are shared with TRBD1. CDR3 in amino acids: CASSLGDRLNTEAFF. CDR3 sequence (DNA): TGTGCCAGCAGCTTGGGGGACAGATTGAACACTGAAGCTTTCTTT. The full variable domain, completed using reference TRBV5-6 and TRBJ1-1, is DAGVTQSPTHLIKTRGQQVTLRCSPKSGHDTVSWYQQALGQGPQFIFQYYEEEERQRGNFPDRFSGHQFPNYSSELNVNALLLGDSALYLCASSLGDRLNTEAFFGQGTRLTVV.